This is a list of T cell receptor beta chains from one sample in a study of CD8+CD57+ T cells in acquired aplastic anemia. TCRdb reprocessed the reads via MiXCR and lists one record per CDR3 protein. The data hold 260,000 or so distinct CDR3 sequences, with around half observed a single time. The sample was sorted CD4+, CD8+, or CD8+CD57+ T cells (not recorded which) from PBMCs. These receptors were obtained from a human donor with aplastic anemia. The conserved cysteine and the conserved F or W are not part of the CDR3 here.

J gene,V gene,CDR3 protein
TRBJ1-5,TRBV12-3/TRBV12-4,ASNLAGGRQPQH
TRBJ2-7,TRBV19,ASSSRDRGTYEQY
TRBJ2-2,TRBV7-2,ASSQASGGTNTGELF
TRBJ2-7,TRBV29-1,SEFLAGGLYEQY
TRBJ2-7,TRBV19,ASSMVGYEQY
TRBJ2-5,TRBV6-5,ASSLIRSGETQY
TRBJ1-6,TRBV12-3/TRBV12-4,ASSMGQGGRTLH
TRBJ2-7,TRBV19,ASSVGGPGALYEQY
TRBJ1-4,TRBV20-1,SARTGRKLF
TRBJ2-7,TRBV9,ASSVAD